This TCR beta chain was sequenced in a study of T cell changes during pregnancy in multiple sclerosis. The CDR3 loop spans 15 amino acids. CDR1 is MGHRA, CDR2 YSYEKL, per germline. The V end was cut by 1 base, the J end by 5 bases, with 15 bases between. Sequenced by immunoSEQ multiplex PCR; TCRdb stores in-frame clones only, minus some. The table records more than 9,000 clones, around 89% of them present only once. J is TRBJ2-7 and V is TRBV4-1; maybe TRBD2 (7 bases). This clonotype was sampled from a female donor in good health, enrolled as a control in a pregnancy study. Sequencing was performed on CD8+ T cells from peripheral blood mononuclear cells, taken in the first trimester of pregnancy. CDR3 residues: CASSQVGGAENEQYF. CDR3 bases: TGCGCCAGCAGCCAAGTAGGGGGGGCCGAAAACGAGCAGTACTTC.